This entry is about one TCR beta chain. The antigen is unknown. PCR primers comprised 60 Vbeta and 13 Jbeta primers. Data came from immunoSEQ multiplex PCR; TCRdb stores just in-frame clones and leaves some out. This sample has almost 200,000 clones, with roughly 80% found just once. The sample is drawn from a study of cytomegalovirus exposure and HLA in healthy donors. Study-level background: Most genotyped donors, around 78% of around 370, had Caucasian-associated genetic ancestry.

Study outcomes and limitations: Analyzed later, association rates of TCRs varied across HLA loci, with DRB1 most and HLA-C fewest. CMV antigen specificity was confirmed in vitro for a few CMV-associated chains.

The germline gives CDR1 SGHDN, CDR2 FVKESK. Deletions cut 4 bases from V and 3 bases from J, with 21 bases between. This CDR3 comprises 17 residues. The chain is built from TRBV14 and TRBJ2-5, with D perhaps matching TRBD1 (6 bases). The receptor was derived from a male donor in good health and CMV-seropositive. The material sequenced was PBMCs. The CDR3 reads CASSLFRGLTVEETQYF. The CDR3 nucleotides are TGTGCCAGCAGCCTGTTCAGGGGTCTCACGGTTGAAGAGACCCAGTACTTC.